The clone carrying this T cell receptor (beta chain) was counted a few times. Antigen specificity is unknown. The data were obtained in a study of neoadjuvant nivolumab and ipilimumab in lung cancer. About the research overall: Patients got nivolumab 3 mg/kg on days 1, 15 and 29; combination added ipilimumab 1 mg/kg day 1.

Repertoires were generated with immunoSEQ multiplex PCR, while TCRdb's copy carries only in-frame clones and drops some. The data contain 25,000 to 30,000 clones, 75% to 90% of them singletons. Whole-study findings and limits: Compared with tumor-adjacent uninvolved lung, resected tumors showed greater richness and clonality.

This TCR derives from an adult with non-small cell lung cancer. The sample consisted of peripheral blood, taken before neoadjuvant nivolumab, alone or with ipilimumab.

The CDR3: CATSRDLGGEAFF. The CDR3, as DNA: TGTGCCACCAGCAGAGATTTGGGGGGGGAAGCTTTCTTT. This chain joins TRBV15 and TRBJ1-1; maybe TRBD1 (5 bases). Trimming left V 0 bases short and J 8 bases short, with 10 bases between. Germline-derived CDR1 and CDR2 are LNHNV and YYDKDF (reference sequence). The CDR3 totals 13 residues.